Presented here are 3 T cell receptor beta chains from one specimen sequenced in a study of PD-1 blockade in mismatch repair-deficient tumors. Libraries were prepared by immunoSEQ multiplex PCR; TCRdb keeps only in-frame clonotypes and omits some of them. Here the sample spans roughly 50,000 clones, 65% to 85% being singletons. The starting material was peripheral blood, obtained roughly 20 weeks after starting pembrolizumab. Receptors were obtained from an adult with mismatch repair-deficient cancer.

The gene calls are TRBV2 and TRBJ2-5, with 7 bases identical to TRBD2. The germline gives CDR1 SNHLY, CDR2 FYNNEI. The length of the CDR3 is 13 residues. V shed 3 bases and J 5 bases; nucleotides not matched to a gene: 3. CDR3 in DNA: TGTGCCAGCAGTGAGGAGCGGGACGAGACCCAGTACTTC. Its translation: CASSEERDETQYF.

The chain recombines TRBV11-2 with TRBJ2-7; D unclear. Germline assignment: CDR1 SGHAT and CDR2 FQNNGV. V shed 2 bases and J shed 6 bases, with 17 bases lying between them. The CDR3 runs to 15 residues. The CDR3 here is CASSLFFGPASEQYF. In DNA, the CDR3 is TGTGCCAGCAGCTTATTTTTTGGACCCGCATCCGAGCAGTACTTC.

The chain links TRBV6-5 to TRBJ1-1; no definite D call. CDR1 and CDR2 (germline): MNHEY, SVGAGI. CDR3 size: 13 residues. Trimming took off 4 bases at V and 2 bases at J, with 8 bases between the two ends. In DNA, the CDR3 is TGTGCCAGCAGTTGGTCATCCAACACTGAAGCTTTCTTT. Protein: CASSWSSNTEAFF.